This is a list of T cell receptor beta chains from one sample in a study of T cell responses to AZD1222 COVID-19 vaccine. Assay: immunoSEQ multiplex PCR; the TCRdb copy retains only in-frame clones and omits some. The data show 150,000 to 200,000 clones, approximately 89% seen once. The source material was peripheral blood, sampled 28 days after the second AZD1222 dose. These receptors were taken from an adult who received the AZD1222 COVID-19 vaccine. Each CDR3 is given with its conserved first and last residue. A D gene is named only where the DNA matches it firmly. A row's size may be missing; if present it is once, few, many or a size class.

d_call: TRBD2; cdr3_length: 15; j_call: TRBJ2-7; v_call: TRBV6-5; clone_size: .; cdr3_nt: TGTGCCAGCAGTCCCGGGACTAGCGGGAGTCACGAGCAGTACTTC; cdr3_aa: CASSPGTSGSHEQYF
d_call: TRBD2; cdr3_length: 15; j_call: TRBJ2-1; v_call: TRBV20-1; clone_size: .; cdr3_nt: TGCAGTGCTAGTGGACTAGCGGGTACCTACAATGAGCAGTTCTTC; cdr3_aa: CSASGLAGTYNEQFF
d_call: TRBD2; cdr3_length: 15; j_call: TRBJ2-7; v_call: TRBV9; clone_size: few; cdr3_nt: TGTGCCAGCAGCGCCGGGCAGCGGGACCTTAGCGAGCAGTACTTC; cdr3_aa: CASSAGQRDLSEQYF
d_call: .; cdr3_length: 13; j_call: TRBJ1-3; v_call: TRBV30; clone_size: .; cdr3_nt: TGTGCCTGGAGTGTAGGTTTGGGAAACACCATATATTTT; cdr3_aa: CAWSVGLGNTIYF
d_call: .; cdr3_length: 16; j_call: TRBJ1-5; v_call: TRBV28; clone_size: .; cdr3_nt: TGTGCCAGCACCTGGCGGAGGAGCCATAGCAATCAGCCCCAGCATTTT; cdr3_aa: CASTWRRSHSNQPQHF
d_call: .; cdr3_length: 16; j_call: TRBJ2-7; v_call: TRBV19; clone_size: .; cdr3_nt: TGTGCCAGTAGCCCACACCGGGCAGGTACCACCTACGAGCAGTACTTC; cdr3_aa: CASSPHRAGTTYEQYF
d_call: .; cdr3_length: 11; j_call: TRBJ2-7; v_call: TRBV29-1; clone_size: .; cdr3_nt: TGCAGCGGGGGCAGCCCCTACGAGCAGTACTTC; cdr3_aa: CSGGSPYEQYF
d_call: .; cdr3_length: 17; j_call: TRBJ2-2; v_call: TRBV25-1; clone_size: once; cdr3_nt: TGTGCCAGCAGTCCCCAAGTCGGCCGCCCGAACACCGGGGAGCTGTTTTTT; cdr3_aa: CASSPQVGRPNTGELFF
d_call: .; cdr3_length: 12; j_call: TRBJ2-2; v_call: TRBV6-5; clone_size: .; cdr3_nt: TGTGCCAGCTCAGGGTTAGCCGGGGAGCTGTTTTTT; cdr3_aa: CASSGLAGELFF
d_call: TRBD1; cdr3_length: 18; j_call: TRBJ2-6; v_call: TRBV28; clone_size: few; cdr3_nt: TGTGCCAGCAGTCTAATTCTAGACAGGGTGGCTGGGGCCAACGTCCTGACTTTC; cdr3_aa: CASSLILDRVAGANVLTF
d_call: TRBD2; cdr3_length: 15; j_call: TRBJ2-7; v_call: TRBV5-4; clone_size: .; cdr3_nt: TGTGCCAGCACTATCGGACTAGCGGGAGGTCGCGAGCAGTACTTC; cdr3_aa: CASTIGLAGGREQYF
d_call: TRBD1; cdr3_length: 15; j_call: TRBJ2-1; v_call: TRBV7-3; clone_size: .; cdr3_nt: TGTGCCAGCAGCTTATTGGGACAGGACTACAATGAGCAGTTCTTC; cdr3_aa: CASSLLGQDYNEQFF
d_call: .; cdr3_length: 12; j_call: TRBJ2-3; v_call: TRBV30; clone_size: .; cdr3_nt: TGTGCCTGGAGTCACTTCACAGATACGCAGTATTTT; cdr3_aa: CAWSHFTDTQYF
d_call: .; cdr3_length: 17; j_call: TRBJ2-1; v_call: TRBV11-2; clone_size: .; cdr3_nt: TGTGCCAGCAGCTTACGTGGTGGGCGGAGCTCCTACAATGAGCAGTTCTTC; cdr3_aa: CASSLRGGRSSYNEQFF
d_call: TRBD2; cdr3_length: 14; j_call: TRBJ2-1; v_call: TRBV5-1; clone_size: .; cdr3_nt: TGCGCCAGCAGCTTGGGAGCGGGAAGCAATGAGCAGTTCTTC; cdr3_aa: CASSLGAGSNEQFF
d_call: TRBD1; cdr3_length: 15; j_call: TRBJ1-4; v_call: TRBV28; clone_size: .; cdr3_nt: TGTGCCAGCACAGGGACAGGGAGGGGTTTCGAAAAACTGTTTTTT; cdr3_aa: CASTGTGRGFEKLFF
d_call: TRBD2; cdr3_length: 19; j_call: TRBJ2-1; v_call: TRBV27; clone_size: .; cdr3_nt: TGTGCCAGCAGTCCGTCCCCGAGGGGGGCGGGAGGGCCCTACAATGAGCAGTTCTTC; cdr3_aa: CASSPSPRGAGGPYNEQFF
d_call: TRBD2; cdr3_length: 16; j_call: TRBJ2-7; v_call: TRBV7-9; clone_size: .; cdr3_nt: TGTGCCAGCAGCCCAGTGGCGGGAGTCAACTCCTACGAGCAGTACTTC; cdr3_aa: CASSPVAGVNSYEQYF
d_call: .; cdr3_length: 13; j_call: TRBJ2-5; v_call: TRBV7-9; clone_size: .; cdr3_nt: TGTGCCAGCAGCTTGCGAGGGGCGGAGACCCAGTACTTC; cdr3_aa: CASSLRGAETQYF
d_call: .; cdr3_length: 15; j_call: TRBJ1-3; v_call: TRBV13; clone_size: once; cdr3_nt: TGTGCCAGCAGCCAGGGACAAAGCTCTGGAAACACCATATATTTT; cdr3_aa: CASSQGQSSGNTIYF
d_call: .; cdr3_length: 14; j_call: TRBJ2-2; v_call: TRBV18; clone_size: .; cdr3_nt: TGTGCCAGCTCACCGGACAGGAACACCGGGGAGCTGTTTTTT; cdr3_aa: CASSPDRNTGELFF
d_call: .; cdr3_length: 12; j_call: TRBJ1-2; v_call: TRBV6-5; clone_size: .; cdr3_nt: TGTGCCAGCAGAACAGGGCAGGGCGGCTACACCTTC; cdr3_aa: CASRTGQGGYTF